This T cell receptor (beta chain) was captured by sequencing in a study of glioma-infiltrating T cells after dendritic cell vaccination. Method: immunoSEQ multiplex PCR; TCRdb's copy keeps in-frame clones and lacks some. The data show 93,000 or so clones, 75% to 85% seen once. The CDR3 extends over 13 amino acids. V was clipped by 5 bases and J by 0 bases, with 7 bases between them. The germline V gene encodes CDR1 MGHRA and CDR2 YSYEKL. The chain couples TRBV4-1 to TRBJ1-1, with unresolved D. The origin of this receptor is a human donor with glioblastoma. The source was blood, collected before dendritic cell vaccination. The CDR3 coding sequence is TGCGCCAGCAGCGGACTGCTGAACACTGAAGCTTTCTTT. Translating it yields CASSGLLNTEAFF.